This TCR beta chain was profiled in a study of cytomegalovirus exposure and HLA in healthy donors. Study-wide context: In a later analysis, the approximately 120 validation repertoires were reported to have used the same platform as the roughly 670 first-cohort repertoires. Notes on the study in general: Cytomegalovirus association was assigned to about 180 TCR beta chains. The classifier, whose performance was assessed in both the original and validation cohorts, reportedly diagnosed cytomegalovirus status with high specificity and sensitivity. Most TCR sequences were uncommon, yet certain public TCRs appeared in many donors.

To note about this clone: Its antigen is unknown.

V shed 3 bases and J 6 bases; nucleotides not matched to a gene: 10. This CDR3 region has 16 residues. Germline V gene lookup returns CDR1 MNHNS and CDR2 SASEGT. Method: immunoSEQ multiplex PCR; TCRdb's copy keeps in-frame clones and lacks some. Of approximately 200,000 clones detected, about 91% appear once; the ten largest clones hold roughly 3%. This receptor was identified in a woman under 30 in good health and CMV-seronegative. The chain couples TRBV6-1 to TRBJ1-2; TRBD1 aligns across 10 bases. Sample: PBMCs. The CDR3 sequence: CASSETGGAGLHGYTF. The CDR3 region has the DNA TGTGCCAGCAGTGAGACAGGGGGCGCAGGTTTACATGGCTACACCTTC.